This entry lists 5 T cell receptor beta chains sequenced from one sample in a study of blood T cells in healthy people across ages. A sample-barcoded 5' primer and a J-beta primer mix were used in a second PCR of roughly 6 to 11 cycles. TCRdb independently ran MiXCR on the 5' RACE reads; one entry per CDR3 protein. The sample holds under 1,000,000 distinct CDR3 sequences; 46% are singletons and the top ten take 15% to 20%. The sequenced material came from blood. All receptors come from a man older than 75 in good health.

In its sample, this clonotype was seen a few times. The chain employs TRBV3-1 and TRBJ2-3; 7 nucleotides match TRBD2. This CDR3 has 16 residues. V shed 2 bases, J shed 4 bases, and the junction held 9 bases outside the gene matches. Per the germline V gene, CDR1 is LGHDT and CDR2 is YNNKEL (reference sequence). The CDR3: CASSQRREPSADTQYF. The CDR3 DNA is TGTGCCAGCAGCCAAAGGCGGGAGCCATCAGCAGATACGCAGTATTTT.

The gene calls are TRBV25-1 and TRBJ2-2, with unresolved D. Looked up from germline, CDR1 is MGHDK and CDR2 is SYGVNS. This CDR3 is built from 16 residues. V lost 1 base to trimming and J lost 0 bases, with 9 bases between them. The DNA for the CDR3 is TGTGCCAGCAGTGAATCTCCAAGACCGAACACCGGGGAGCTGTTTTTT. Protein: CASSESPRPNTGELFF.

The chain combines TRBV20-1 with TRBJ2-1, with 11 nucleotides matching TRBD2. The germline gives CDR1 DFQATT, CDR2 SNEGSKA (reference sequence). V shed 0 bases and J 0 bases; nucleotides not matched to a gene: 7. CDR3 length: 18 amino acids. The CDR3 here is CSARDWVTSGISYNEQFF. The CDR3 DNA sequence: TGCAGTGCTAGAGATTGGGTGACTAGCGGGATCTCCTACAATGAGCAGTTCTTC.

The sample holds a few counts of this clonotype. The chain combines TRBV20-1 with TRBJ1-1; weak D call: TRBD1 (5 bases). V gave up 1 base and J gave up 5 bases, with 14 bases separating them. CDR1 is DFQATT, CDR2 SNEGSKA, per germline (reference sequence). This CDR3 region has 14 residues. The CDR3 spells CSARGYPQGTEAFF. CDR3 DNA sequence: TGCAGTGCTAGAGGTTATCCCCAGGGAACTGAAGCTTTCTTT.

J is TRBJ1-6 and V is TRBV6-2 or TRBV6-3; no clear D. Germline CDR1 is MNHEY and CDR2 is SVGEGT. This CDR3 has 11 residues. V shed 11 bases and J shed 2 bases, with 4 bases lying between them. The CDR3 protein is CASAYNSPLHF. Written as DNA, the CDR3 is TGTGCCTCGGCCTATAATTCACCCCTCCACTTT.